The clone carrying this T cell receptor beta chain is classed as medium-sized (0.01 to 0.1%) by frequency. Its cognate antigen is unknown. This entry is derived from a study of CXCR3-negative and CXCR3-positive naive CD8 T cells. Whole-study context: The libraries together contributed 150 million or so TRB reads, each supplying about 1.5 +/- 0.3 million. Whole-study findings and limits: Whereas both naive subsets had comparably high diversity, memory CD8+ cells had much lower diversity. Most assays were run on fresh PBMCs (CXCR3 expression partially decreased after cryopreservation).

Germline assignment: CDR1 MGHRA and CDR2 YSYEKL. This CDR3 contains 11 residues. The study sorted every CD8+ T cell subset in triplicate at under 350,000 cells each. UMI labels and 5' RACE were used to prepare the TRB cDNA libraries. No DNA is given; TCRdb re-called the 5' RACE reads and lists each CDR3 protein once. The sample data list 6,500 to 8,500 distinct CDR3 sequences. The J gene is TRBJ2-3, the V gene TRBV4-1. This clonotype was obtained from a human donor in good health. Some clones in this sample may be carry-over from other donors' samples. Material: naive CXCR3- CD8+ T cells from blood. Subset reported: CD45RO-CCR7+CD27+CD95- naive CD8+ T cells lacking CXCR3 (TNR3-). This CDR3 is CASRGTDTQYF.